A single sample gave rise to the 10 T cell receptor beta chains below, sequenced in a study of T-cell memory formation after mild COVID-19. Using its own MiXCR run on the 5' RACE reads, TCRdb lists one record per CDR3 protein. Of 250,000 to 400,000 distinct CDR3 sequences detected, roughly 13% appear once; the ten largest clones hold under 25%. The specimen was PBMCs or a T cell subset sorted from them (not recorded which). All receptors derive from a man aged 18 to 35 who had mild COVID-19 (a few samples of this study predate the infection). Cell type and time point are not known.

This clonotype occurred a few times. This chain uses TRBV7-9 with TRBJ2-7; TRBD1 aligns across 7 bases. Germline V CDR1 and CDR2: SEHNR, FQNEAQ (reference sequence). This CDR3 is built from 12 residues. V trimming: 5 bases; J trimming: 5 bases; junction bases outside the gene matches: 3. The CDR3 loop reads CASSLTGDEQYV. CDR3 sequence (DNA): TGTGCCAGCAGCCTCACAGGGGACGAGCAGTACGTC.

The chain is built from TRBV3-1 and TRBJ1-2; 7 bases map to TRBD1. J was trimmed by 2 bases and V by 4 bases; bases with no gene match: 7. Germline V gene data show CDR1 as LGHDT and CDR2 as YNNKEL (reference sequence). This CDR3 has 15 residues. The CDR3 region has the DNA TGTGCCAGCAGCCGGCAACCGGGACAGAACTATGGCTACACCTTC. Translated: CASSRQPGQNYGYTF.

This clonotype has a count of ten or more. This rearrangement joins TRBV11-2 to TRBJ2-7; D gene ambiguous. Germline-derived CDR1 and CDR2 are SGHAT and FQNNGV. Trimming removed 1 base at V and 4 bases at J, with 5 bases between. The CDR3 runs 12 residues. The CDR3 sequence is CASSLGAYEQYV. DNA of the CDR3: TGTGCCAGCAGCTTAGGGGCGTACGAGCAGTACGTC.

The CDR3 DNA follows: TGTGCCAGCAGCCCGGGAGACAGGGGCCCAGATACGCAGTATTTT. It yields the protein CASSPGDRGPDTQYF. The chain combines TRBV5-4 with TRBJ2-3; 8 bases are shared with TRBD1. V lost 4 bases, J lost 4 bases, and 8 bases stayed unmatched. Looked up from germline, CDR1 is SGHNT and CDR2 is YYREEE (reference sequence). The CDR3 is made up of 15 amino acids.

The chain is built from TRBV12-3 or TRBV12-4 and TRBJ1-2; unclear D gene. V lost 1 base to trimming and J lost 7 bases, with 19 bases between them. The CDR3 consists of 16 residues. CDR3 DNA: TGTGCCAGCAGTTTAGGGGTGGCGGCACCAGAGTCTGGCTACACCTTC. Amino acids: CASSLGVAAPESGYTF.

This clonotype was detected a few times. The V call is TRBV3-1, the J call TRBJ2-3, with D unclear. The V gene's germline CDR1 is LGHDT and CDR2 YNNKEL (reference sequence). The CDR3 is made up of 17 amino acids. The V end lost 0 bases, the J end lost 2 bases, and 15 bases lay between the germline ends. The CDR3 spells CASSQDYRADSTDTQYF. CDR3 in DNA: TGTGCCAGCAGCCAAGATTATCGTGCAGATTCCACAGATACGCAGTATTTT.

The J gene is TRBJ1-2, the V gene TRBV12-3 or TRBV12-4; no definite D call. The V gene lost 5 bases and the J gene lost 5 bases, with 9 bases spanning the gap. This CDR3 is built from 12 residues. CDR3 in amino acids: CASSQSGYGYTF. CDR3 nucleotides: TGTGCCAGCAGTCAGAGTGGGTATGGCTACACCTTC.

This clonotype was seen more than once but under ten times. The chain joins TRBV29-1 to TRBJ1-2, with D tentatively TRBD1 (5 bases). V was shortened by 4 bases and J by 3 bases, with 9 bases between the two germline ends. Germline assignment: CDR1 SQVTM and CDR2 ANQGSEA. The CDR3 sequence is 12 residues long. CDR3 sequence (DNA): TGCAGCGTTGGGGACTTATACTATGGCTACACCTTC. Amino acids: CSVGDLYYGYTF.

The chain has TRBV6-4 and TRBJ1-5, with TRBD1 matching over 10 bases. J lost 2 bases, V lost 2 bases, and 0 bases had no gene match. The CDR3 has 15 residues. Germline CDR1 MRHNA, CDR2 SNTAGT. The CDR3 here is CASSDGTGGNQPQHF. CDR3 in DNA: TGTGCCAGCAGTGACGGGACAGGGGGCAATCAGCCCCAGCATTTT.

This sequence joins TRBV29-1 and TRBJ2-5, with D maybe TRBD1 (5 bases). In germline, CDR1 is SQVTM, CDR2 ANQGSEA. V was cut by 2 bases and J by 1 base, with 8 bases left in between. The CDR3 runs 13 residues. The CDR3 reads CSVEKGFQETQYF. CDR3 bases: TGCAGCGTTGAAAAGGGGTTCCAAGAGACCCAGTACTTC. Full variable domain (remainder filled in from reference TRBV29-1 and TRBJ2-5): SAVISQKPSRDICQRGTSLTIQCQVDSQVTMMFWYRQQPGQSLTLIATANQGSEATYESGFVIDKFPISRPNLTFSTLTVSNMSPEDSSIYLCSVEKGFQETQYFGPGTRLLVL.